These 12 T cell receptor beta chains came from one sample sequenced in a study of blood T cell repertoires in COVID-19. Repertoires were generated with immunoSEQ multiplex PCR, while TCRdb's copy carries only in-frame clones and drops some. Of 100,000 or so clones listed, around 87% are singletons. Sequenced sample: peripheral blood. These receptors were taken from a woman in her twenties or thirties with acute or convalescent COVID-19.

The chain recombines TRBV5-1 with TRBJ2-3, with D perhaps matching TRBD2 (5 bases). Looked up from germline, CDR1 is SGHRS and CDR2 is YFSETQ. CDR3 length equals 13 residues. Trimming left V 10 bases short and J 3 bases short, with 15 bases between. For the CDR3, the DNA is TGCGCCGGCCGGACTGGGGAGACAGATACGCAGTATTTT. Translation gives CAGRTGETDTQYF. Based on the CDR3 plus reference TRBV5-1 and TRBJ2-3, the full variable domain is KAGVTQTPRYLIKTRGQQVTLSCSPISGHRSVSWYQQTPGQGLQFLFEYFSETQRNKGNFPGRFSGRQFSNSRSEMNVSTLELGDSALYLCAGRTGETDTQYFGPGTRLTVL.

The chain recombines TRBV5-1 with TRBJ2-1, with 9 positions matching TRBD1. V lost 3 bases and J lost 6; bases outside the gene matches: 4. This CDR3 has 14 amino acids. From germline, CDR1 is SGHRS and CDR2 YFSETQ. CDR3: CASSSGQGRNEQFF. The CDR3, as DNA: TGCGCCAGCAGCTCGGGACAGGGACGCAATGAGCAGTTCTTC.

The CDR3 reads CASRGISGLSYEQYF. In DNA, the CDR3 is TGTGCCAGCAGAGGAATTAGCGGCCTCTCCTACGAGCAGTACTTC. The gene calls are TRBV2 and TRBJ2-7; D possibly corresponds to TRBD2 (6 bases). In germline, CDR1 is SNHLY, CDR2 FYNNEI. Trimming removed 6 bases from V and 0 bases from J, with 15 bases in between. This CDR3 is built from 15 residues.

The CDR3 loop reads CASSRQGGPVLFF. The DNA of the CDR3 is TGTGCCAGCAGCCGACAGGGGGGCCCCGTACTGTTTTTT. This sequence joins TRBV21-1 and TRBJ1-4; TRBD1, as called in the table, went unchecked against the DNA. TRBV21-1 constitutes a pseudogene. The CDR3 has 13 amino acids.

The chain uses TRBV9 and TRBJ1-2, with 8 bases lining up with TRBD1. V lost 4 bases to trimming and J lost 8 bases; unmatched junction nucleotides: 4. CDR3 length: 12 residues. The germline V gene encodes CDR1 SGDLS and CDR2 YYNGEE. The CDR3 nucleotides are TGTGCCAGCAGCCTGGACAGGGAGGGCTACACCTTC. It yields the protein CASSLDREGYTF.

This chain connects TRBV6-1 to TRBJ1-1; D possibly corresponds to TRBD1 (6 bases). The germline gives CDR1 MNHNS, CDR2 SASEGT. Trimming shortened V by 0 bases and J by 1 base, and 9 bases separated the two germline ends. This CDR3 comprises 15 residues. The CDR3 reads CASSEAHRANTEAFF. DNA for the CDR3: TGTGCCAGCAGTGAAGCGCACAGGGCGAACACTGAAGCTTTCTTT.

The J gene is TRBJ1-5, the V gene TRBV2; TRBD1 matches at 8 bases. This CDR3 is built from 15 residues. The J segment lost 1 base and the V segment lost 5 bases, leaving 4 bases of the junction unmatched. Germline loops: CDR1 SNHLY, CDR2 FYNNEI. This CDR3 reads CASSLTGGSNQPQHF. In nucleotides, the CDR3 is TGTGCCAGCAGTCTTACAGGGGGGAGCAATCAGCCCCAGCATTTT.

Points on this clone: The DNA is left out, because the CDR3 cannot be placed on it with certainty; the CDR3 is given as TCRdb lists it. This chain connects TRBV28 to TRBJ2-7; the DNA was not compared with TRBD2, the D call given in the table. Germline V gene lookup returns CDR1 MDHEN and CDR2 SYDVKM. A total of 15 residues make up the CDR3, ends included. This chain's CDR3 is CASRKWGGGSILEYF.

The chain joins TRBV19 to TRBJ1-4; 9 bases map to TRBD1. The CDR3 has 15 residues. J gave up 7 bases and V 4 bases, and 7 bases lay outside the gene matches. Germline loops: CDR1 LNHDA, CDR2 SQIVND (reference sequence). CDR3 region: CASSTNRGQGEKLFF. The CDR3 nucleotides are TGTGCCAGTAGTACTAACAGGGGGCAAGGTGAAAAACTGTTTTTT.

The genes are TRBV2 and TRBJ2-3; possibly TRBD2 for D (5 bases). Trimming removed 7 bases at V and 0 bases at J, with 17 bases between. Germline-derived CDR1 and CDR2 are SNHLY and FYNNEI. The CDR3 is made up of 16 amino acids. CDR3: CASTRTVPSSTDTQYF. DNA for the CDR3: TGTGCCAGCACCCGGACTGTTCCTTCTAGCACAGATACGCAGTATTTT. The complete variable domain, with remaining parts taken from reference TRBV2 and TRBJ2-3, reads EPEVTQTPSHQVTQMGQEVILRCVPISNHLYFYWYRQILGQKVEFLVSFYNNEISEKSEIFDDQFSVERPDGSNFTLKIRSTKLEDSAMYFCASTRTVPSSTDTQYFGPGTRLTVL.

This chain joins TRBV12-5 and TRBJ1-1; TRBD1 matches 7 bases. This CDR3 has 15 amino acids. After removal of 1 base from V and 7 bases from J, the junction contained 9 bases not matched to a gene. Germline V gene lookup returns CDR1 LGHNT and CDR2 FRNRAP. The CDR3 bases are TGTGCTAGTGGTTTGGCCACAGGGCAGGGGGTTGAAGCTTTCTTT. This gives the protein CASGLATGQGVEAFF.

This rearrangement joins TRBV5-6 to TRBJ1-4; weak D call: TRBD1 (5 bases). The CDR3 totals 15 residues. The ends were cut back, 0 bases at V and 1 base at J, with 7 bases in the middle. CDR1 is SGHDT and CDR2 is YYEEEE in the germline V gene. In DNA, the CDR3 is TGTGCCAGCAGCTTGGCGGGACTAACTAATGAAAAACTGTTTTTT. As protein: CASSLAGLTNEKLFF.